These T cell receptor beta chains were read from a single sample in a study of T-cell memory formation after mild COVID-19. TCRdb re-derived calls from the 5' RACE reads in MiXCR, one entry per CDR3 protein. Among roughly 380,000 distinct CDR3 sequences listed, around 28% were seen once. Source material: PBMCs or a T cell subset sorted from them (not recorded which). All receptors come from an adult woman who had mild COVID-19 (a few samples of this study predate the infection). Cell type and time point are not known. The CDR3 runs from the conserved cysteine through the conserved F or W. D genes are given only for firm matches. Some rows mark clone size as missing; the rest say once, few, many or name a class of expanded clone.

V,J,D,size,CDR3,DNA
TRBV11-2,TRBJ2-7,.,.,CASSPRDRYEQYF,TGTGCCAGCAGCCCTCGGGACCGCTACGAGCAGTACTTC
TRBV7-9,TRBJ1-3,.,few,CASSQGAGSGNTIYF,TGTGCCAGCAGCCAAGGGGCTGGCTCTGGAAACACCATATATTTT
TRBV29-1,TRBJ2-3,.,.,CSVAYPWTARLITDTQYF,TGCAGCGTTGCATACCCATGGACGGCTCGATTGATAACAGATACGCAGTATTTT
TRBV7-2,TRBJ2-5,TRBD2,.,CASSPGGAGRETQYF,TGTGCCAGCAGCCCCGGGGGGGCGGGGAGGGAGACCCAGTACTTC
TRBV7-9,TRBJ2-1,.,.,CASSLKTRLGNEQFF,TGTGCCAGCAGCTTAAAGACTAGGTTGGGGAATGAGCAGTTCTTC
TRBV5-1,TRBJ1-1,TRBD1,.,CASSLRGGAEAFF,TGCGCCAGCAGCTTAAGAGGGGGCGCTGAAGCTTTCTTT
TRBV5-1,TRBJ1-1,TRBD1,once,CASSSAGGSTEAFF,TGCGCCAGCAGTTCAGCAGGGGGGAGCACTGAAGCTTTCTTT
TRBV5-1,TRBJ2-7,.,.,CASSIGDGIYEQYF,TGCGCCAGCAGCATTGGGGACGGGATCTACGAGCAGTACTTC
TRBV7-2,TRBJ1-1,.,.,CASSLRTGREAFF,TGTGCCAGCAGCTTACGAACCGGGAGAGAAGCTTTCTTT
TRBV7-8,TRBJ2-2,.,few,CASSLRQISFQNTGELFF,TGTGCCAGCAGCTTGCGGCAGATTAGCTTTCAGAACACCGGGGAGCTGTTTTTT
TRBV29-1,TRBJ2-7,.,.,CSVAPGASYEQYF,TGCAGCGTTGCGCCAGGGGCCTCCTACGAGCAGTACTTC
TRBV20-1,TRBJ2-3,.,few,CSARERGAGTDTQYF,TGCAGTGCTAGAGAGAGGGGAGCAGGCACAGATACGCAGTATTTT
TRBV12-3/TRBV12-4,TRBJ2-2,.,.,CASSFRHLTGELFF,TGTGCCAGCAGTTTTCGACACCTCACCGGGGAGCTGTTTTTT
TRBV7-2,TRBJ2-1,.,.,CASSPALSLLYNEQFF,TGTGCCAGCAGCCCAGCTTTGAGCCTACTCTACAATGAGCAGTTCTTC
TRBV29-1,TRBJ2-7,TRBD2,.,CSVAAGTSGPYEQYF,TGCAGCGTTGCCGCCGGGACTAGCGGTCCCTACGAGCAGTACTTC
TRBV12-3/TRBV12-4,TRBJ2-7,.,once,CASSSATGYEQYF,TGTGCCAGCAGTTCGGCCACAGGATACGAGCAGTACTTC
TRBV20-1,TRBJ2-7,TRBD1,few,CSARDGDRGYEQYF,TGCAGTGCTAGAGATGGGGACAGGGGGTACGAGCAGTACTTC
TRBV30,TRBJ1-5,.,.,CAWSEGRGRQPQHF,TGTGCCTGGAGCGAAGGCAGGGGTCGTCAGCCCCAGCATTTT
TRBV7-9,TRBJ1-2,.,.,CASSSEQGPANYGYTF,TGTGCCAGCAGCTCTGAACAGGGACCAGCTAACTATGGCTACACCTTC
TRBV11-3,TRBJ2-3,TRBD2,few,CASCSGLRAGDTQYF,TGTGCCAGCTGTTCGGGACTAAGGGCGGGAGATACGCAGTATTTT
TRBV24-1,TRBJ1-5,TRBD1,once,CATSDPDRVNQPQHF,TGTGCCACCAGTGATCCGGACAGGGTAAATCAGCCCCAGCATTTT
TRBV7-2,TRBJ2-3,TRBD2,few,CASSLIGGYEQYF,TGTGCCAGCAGCTTGATCGGGGGGTATGAGCAGTATTTT
TRBV2,TRBJ2-5,.,few,CASTKLTETQYF,TGTGCCAGCACCAAGCTTACGGAGACCCAGTACTTC
TRBV5-1,TRBJ2-3,TRBD2,.,CASSSGLAGRADTQYF,TGCGCCAGCAGCTCGGGACTAGCGGGGAGGGCAGATACGCAGTATTTT
TRBV18,TRBJ1-2,.,few,CASSEDRGLGYGYTF,TGTGCCAGCTCAGAAGACAGAGGCTTGGGGTATGGCTACACCTTC
TRBV20-1,TRBJ1-1,.,.,CSARTSLNTEAFF,TGCAGTGCTAGAACCAGCTTGAACACTGAAGCTTTCTTT
TRBV27,TRBJ2-1,.,few,CASSLRRLNEQFF,TGTGCCAGCAGTTTAAGACGGCTCAATGAGCAGTTCTTC
TRBV20-1,TRBJ2-1,TRBD1,few,CSAGLGQGSDEQFF,TGCAGTGCGGGACTGGGACAGGGGTCTGATGAGCAGTTCTTC
TRBV15,TRBJ2-3,.,.,CATSRRRDTDTQYF,TGTGCCACCAGCAGGAGGCGAGATACAGATACGCAGTATTTT
TRBV7-2,TRBJ2-7,TRBD2,.,CASRPGLEYEQYF,TGTGCCAGCAGGCCTGGACTAGAGTACGAGCAGTACTTC
TRBV2,TRBJ2-7,TRBD1,few,CASSDGTGYEQYF,TGTGCCAGCAGTGATGGGACAGGGTACGAGCAGTACTTC
TRBV6-1,TRBJ2-7,TRBD2,few,CASIALLAARYEQYF,TGTGCCAGCATAGCTCTACTAGCGGCGCGCTACGAGCAGTACTTC
TRBV29-1,TRBJ1-2,TRBD1,.,CSVLGTEDYGYTF,TGCAGCGTTCTCGGGACAGAAGATTATGGCTACACCTTC
TRBV29-1,TRBJ2-1,TRBD2,.,CSGRRPGLASEQFF,TGCAGCGGACGCAGACCGGGACTAGCGAGTGAGCAGTTCTTC
TRBV7-9,TRBJ2-6,.,.,CASSFAFSGAKVLTF,TGTGCCAGCAGCTTCGCGTTCTCTGGGGCCAAAGTCCTGACTTTC
TRBV12-3/TRBV12-4,TRBJ2-2,TRBD1,.,CASSLILGGQGRSNAGELFF,TGTGCCAGCAGTTTAATTCTCGGAGGACAGGGGAGGTCAAACGCCGGGGAGCTGTTTTTT
TRBV11-2,TRBJ2-3,.,.,CASSSSGGYTDTQYF,TGTGCCAGCAGCTCCAGCGGAGGCTACACAGATACGCAGTATTTT
TRBV2,TRBJ2-5,.,once,CASMFLGHEETQYF,TGTGCCAGCATGTTTTTGGGACACGAAGAGACCCAGTACTTC
TRBV23-1,TRBJ2-7,TRBD2,.,CASSSEGAKTSGSPIYEQYF,TGCGCCAGCAGTTCCGAGGGGGCGAAGACTAGCGGGAGTCCCATTTACGAGCAGTACTTC